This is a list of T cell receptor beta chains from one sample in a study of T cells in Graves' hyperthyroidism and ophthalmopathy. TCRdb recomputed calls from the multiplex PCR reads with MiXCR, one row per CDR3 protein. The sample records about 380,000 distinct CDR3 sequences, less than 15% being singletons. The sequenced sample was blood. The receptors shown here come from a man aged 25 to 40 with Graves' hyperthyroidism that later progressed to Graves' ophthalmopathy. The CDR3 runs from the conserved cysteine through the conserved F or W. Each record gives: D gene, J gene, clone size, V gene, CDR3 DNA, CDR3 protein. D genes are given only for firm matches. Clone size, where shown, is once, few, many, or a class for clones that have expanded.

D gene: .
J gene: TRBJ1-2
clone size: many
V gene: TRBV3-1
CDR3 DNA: TGTGCCAGCAGCCTCGGACAGCACTATGGCTACACCTTC
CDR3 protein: CASSLGQHYGYTF

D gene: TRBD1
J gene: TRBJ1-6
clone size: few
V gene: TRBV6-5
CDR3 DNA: TGTGCCAGCAGTATACACAGGGGGGCTTCACCCCTCCACTTT
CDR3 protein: CASSIHRGASPLHF

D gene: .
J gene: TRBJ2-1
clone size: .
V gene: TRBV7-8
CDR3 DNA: TGTGCCAGCAGGGATTGGGGTGGTTCCAATGAGCAGTTCTTC
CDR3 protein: CASRDWGGSNEQFF

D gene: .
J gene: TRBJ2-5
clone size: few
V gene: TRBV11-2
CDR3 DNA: TGTGCCAGCAGCCAGGATCCAAAGCTTAAAGAGACCCAGTACTTC
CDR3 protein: CASSQDPKLKETQYF

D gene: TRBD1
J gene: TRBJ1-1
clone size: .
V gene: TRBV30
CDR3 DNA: TGTGCCTGGTATGACAGGGGGCTGAACACTGAAGCTTTCTTT
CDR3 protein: CAWYDRGLNTEAFF

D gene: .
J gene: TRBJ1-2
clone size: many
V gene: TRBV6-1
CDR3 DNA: TGTGCCAGCACCCGACGGGACGGAAACTATGGCTACACCTTC
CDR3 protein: CASTRRDGNYGYTF

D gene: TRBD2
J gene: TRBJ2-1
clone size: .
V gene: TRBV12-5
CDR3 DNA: TGTGCTAGTGGTTTCGAGGCGGGGGTCAGTCTTGACAATGAGCAGTTCTTC
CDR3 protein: CASGFEAGVSLDNEQFF

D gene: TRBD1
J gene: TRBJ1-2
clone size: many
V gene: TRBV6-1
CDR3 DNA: TGTGCCAGCAGCCAAAGACAGGGGCGAGACTATGGCTACACCTTC
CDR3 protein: CASSQRQGRDYGYTF

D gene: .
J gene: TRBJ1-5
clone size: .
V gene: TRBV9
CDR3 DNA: TGTGCCAGCAGCCCAGAGGCGGACCACGGGTACAATCAGCCCCAGCATTTT
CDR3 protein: CASSPEADHGYNQPQHF

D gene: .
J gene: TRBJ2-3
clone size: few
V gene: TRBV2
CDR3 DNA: TGTGCCAGCAGTGGCCAGCCAGATACGCAGTATTTT
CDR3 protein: CASSGQPDTQYF

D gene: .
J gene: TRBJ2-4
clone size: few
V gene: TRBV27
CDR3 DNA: TGTGCCAGCCGAGGGGGGGGCAAGAACATTCAGTACTTC
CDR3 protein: CASRGGGKNIQYF

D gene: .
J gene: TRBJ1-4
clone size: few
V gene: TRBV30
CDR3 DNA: TGTGCCTGGAGTGCAAAGACAACTAATGAAAAACTGTTTTTT
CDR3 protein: CAWSAKTTNEKLFF